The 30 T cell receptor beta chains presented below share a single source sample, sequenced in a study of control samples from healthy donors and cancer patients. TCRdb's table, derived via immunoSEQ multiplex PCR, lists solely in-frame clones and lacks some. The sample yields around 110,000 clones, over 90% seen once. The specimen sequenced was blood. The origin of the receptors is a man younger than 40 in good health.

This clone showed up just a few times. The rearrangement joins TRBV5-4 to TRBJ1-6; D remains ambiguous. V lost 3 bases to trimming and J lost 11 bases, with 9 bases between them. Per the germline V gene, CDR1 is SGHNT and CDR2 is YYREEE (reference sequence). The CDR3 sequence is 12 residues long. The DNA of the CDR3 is TGTGCCAGCAGCTCCGGAGGGACACCCCTCCACTTT. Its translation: CASSSGGTPLHF.

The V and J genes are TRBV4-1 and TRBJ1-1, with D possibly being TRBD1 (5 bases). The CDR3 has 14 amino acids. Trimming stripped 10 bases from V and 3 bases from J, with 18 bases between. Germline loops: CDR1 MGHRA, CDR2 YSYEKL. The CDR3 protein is CAIRAAGRDTEAFF. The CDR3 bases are TGCGCCATCAGAGCGGCAGGGAGGGACACTGAAGCTTTCTTT.

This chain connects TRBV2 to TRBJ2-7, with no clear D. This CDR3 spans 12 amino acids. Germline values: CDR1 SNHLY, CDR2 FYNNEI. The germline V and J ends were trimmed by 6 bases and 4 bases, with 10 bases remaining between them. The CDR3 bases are TGTGCCAGCAGCCTAAACCGATACGAGCAGTACTTC. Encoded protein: CASSLNRYEQYF.

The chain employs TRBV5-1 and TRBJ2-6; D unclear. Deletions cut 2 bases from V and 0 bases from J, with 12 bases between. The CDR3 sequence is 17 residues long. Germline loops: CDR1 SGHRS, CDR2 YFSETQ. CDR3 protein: CASSFLGMNSGANVLTF. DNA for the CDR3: TGCGCCAGCAGCTTCCTGGGTATGAACTCTGGGGCCAACGTCCTGACTTTC.

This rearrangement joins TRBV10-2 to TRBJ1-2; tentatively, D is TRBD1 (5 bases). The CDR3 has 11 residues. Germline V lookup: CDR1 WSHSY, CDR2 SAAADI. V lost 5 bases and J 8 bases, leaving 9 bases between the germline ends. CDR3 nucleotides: TGCGCCAGCAGTCCGGGGGGAGGCTACACCTTC. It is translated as CASSPGGGYTF.

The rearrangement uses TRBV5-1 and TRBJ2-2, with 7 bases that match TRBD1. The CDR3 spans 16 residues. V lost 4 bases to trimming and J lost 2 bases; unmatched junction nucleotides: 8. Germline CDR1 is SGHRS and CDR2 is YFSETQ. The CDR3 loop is CASSTRTGLNTGELFF. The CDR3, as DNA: TGCGCCAGCAGCACAAGGACAGGTCTAAACACCGGGGAGCTGTTTTTT.

DNA of the CDR3: TGTGCCAGCAGCTCCCACCAGCGGGGTGCAGATACGCAGTATTTT. Encoded protein: CASSSHQRGADTQYF. The V and J genes are TRBV9 and TRBJ2-3, with TRBD2 identical over 7 bases. CDR1 is SGDLS, CDR2 YYNGEE, per germline. The ends lost 4 bases at V and 4 bases at J; junction bases unmatched: 9. This CDR3 contains 15 residues.

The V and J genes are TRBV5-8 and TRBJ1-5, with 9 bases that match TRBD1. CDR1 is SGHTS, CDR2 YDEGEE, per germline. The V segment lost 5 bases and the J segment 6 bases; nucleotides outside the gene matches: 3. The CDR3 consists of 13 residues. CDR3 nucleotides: TGTGCCAGCAGAGGGACAGGGAGTCAGCCCCAGCATTTT. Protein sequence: CASRGTGSQPQHF.

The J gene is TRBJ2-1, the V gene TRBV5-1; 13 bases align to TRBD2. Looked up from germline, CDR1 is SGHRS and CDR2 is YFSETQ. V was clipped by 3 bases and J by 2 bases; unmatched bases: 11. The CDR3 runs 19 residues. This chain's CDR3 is CASSSGLAGASLPYNEQFF. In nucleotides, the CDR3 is TGCGCCAGCAGCTCAGGACTAGCGGGGGCCTCCCTCCCCTACAATGAGCAGTTCTTC.

CDR3 nucleotide sequence: TGTGCCATCAGTGGGTCGCGCCTCACAGATACGCAGTATTTT. Encoded protein: CAISGSRLTDTQYF. The rearrangement uses TRBV10-3 and TRBJ2-3; unclear D gene. The CDR3 sequence is 14 residues long. Germline V gene lookup returns CDR1 ENHRY and CDR2 SYGVKD. Trimming shortened V by 4 bases and J by 2 bases, and 10 bases separated the two germline ends.

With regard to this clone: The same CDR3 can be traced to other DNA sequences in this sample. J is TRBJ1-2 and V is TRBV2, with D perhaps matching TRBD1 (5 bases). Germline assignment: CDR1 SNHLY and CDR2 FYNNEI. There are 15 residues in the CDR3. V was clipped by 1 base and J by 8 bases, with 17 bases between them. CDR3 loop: CASSEEGRGLGGYTF. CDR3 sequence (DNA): TGTGCCAGCAGTGAAGAGGGGCGAGGGTTGGGGGGCTACACCTTC.

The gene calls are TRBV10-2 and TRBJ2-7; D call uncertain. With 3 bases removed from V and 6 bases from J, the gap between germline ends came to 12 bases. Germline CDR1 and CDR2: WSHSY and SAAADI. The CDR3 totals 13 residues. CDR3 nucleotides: TGCGCCAGCAGTGAATTACTTCTACGCGAGCAGTACGTC. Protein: CASSELLLREQYV.

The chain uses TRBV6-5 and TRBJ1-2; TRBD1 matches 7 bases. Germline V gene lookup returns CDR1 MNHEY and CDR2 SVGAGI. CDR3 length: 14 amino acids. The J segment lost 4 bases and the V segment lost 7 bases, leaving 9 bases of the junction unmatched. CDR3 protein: CASTQTGKGYGYTF. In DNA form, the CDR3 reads TGTGCCAGCACCCAGACAGGGAAGGGCTATGGCTACACCTTC.

The CDR3 nucleotides read TGTGCCAGCAGTGAGGGGGTGAGTTACACTGAAGCTTTCTTT. Encoded protein: CASSEGVSYTEAFF. The chain couples TRBV6-1 to TRBJ1-1, with D tentatively TRBD1 (5 bases). The germline V and J ends were trimmed by 3 bases and 3 bases, with 11 bases remaining between them. Germline V gene data show CDR1 as MNHNS and CDR2 as SASEGT. CDR3 length equals 14 residues.

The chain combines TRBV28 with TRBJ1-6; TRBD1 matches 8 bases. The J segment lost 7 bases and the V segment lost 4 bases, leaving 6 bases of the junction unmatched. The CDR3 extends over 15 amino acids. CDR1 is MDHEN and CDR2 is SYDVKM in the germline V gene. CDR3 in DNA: TGTGCCAGCAGTTCGCGGACAGGGAGGAATTCACCCCTCCACTTT. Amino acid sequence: CASSSRTGRNSPLHF. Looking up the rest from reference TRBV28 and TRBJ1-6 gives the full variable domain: DVKVTQSSRYLVKRTGEKVFLECVQDMDHENMFWYRQDPGLGLRLIYFSYDVKMKEKGDIPEGYSVSREKKERFSLILESASTNQTSMYLCASSSRTGRNSPLHFGNGTRLTVT.

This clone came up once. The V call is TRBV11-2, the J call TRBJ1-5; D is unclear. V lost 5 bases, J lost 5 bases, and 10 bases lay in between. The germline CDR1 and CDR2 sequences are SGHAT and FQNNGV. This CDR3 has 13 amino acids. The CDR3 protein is CASSRSEYQPQHF. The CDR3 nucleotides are TGTGCCAGCAGCCGCAGCGAGTATCAGCCCCAGCATTTT.

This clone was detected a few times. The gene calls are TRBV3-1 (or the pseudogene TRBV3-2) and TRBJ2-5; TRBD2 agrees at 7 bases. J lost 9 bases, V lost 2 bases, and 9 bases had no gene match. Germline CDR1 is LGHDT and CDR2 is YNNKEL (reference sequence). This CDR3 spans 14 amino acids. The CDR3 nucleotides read TGTGCCAGCAGCCAAAATGGGGGGGTTCGGGCCCAGTACTTC. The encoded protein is CASSQNGGVRAQYF.

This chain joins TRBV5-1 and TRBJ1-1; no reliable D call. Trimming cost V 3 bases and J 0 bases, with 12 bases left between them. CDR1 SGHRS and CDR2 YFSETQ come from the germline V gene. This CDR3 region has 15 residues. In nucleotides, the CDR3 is TGCGCCAGCAGCTCCTCGGGAGGATTGAACACTGAAGCTTTCTTT. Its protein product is CASSSSGGLNTEAFF.

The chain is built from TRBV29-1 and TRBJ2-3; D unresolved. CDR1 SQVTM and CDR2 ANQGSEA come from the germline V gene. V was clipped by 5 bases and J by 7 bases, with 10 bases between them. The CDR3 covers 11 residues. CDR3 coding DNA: TGCAGCGTTCGGGCATCGAATACGCAGTATTTT. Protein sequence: CSVRASNTQYF.

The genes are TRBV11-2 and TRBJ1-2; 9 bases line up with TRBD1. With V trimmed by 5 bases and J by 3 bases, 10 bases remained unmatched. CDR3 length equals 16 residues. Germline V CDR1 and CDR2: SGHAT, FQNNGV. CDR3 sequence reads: CASSPGQGIADYGYTF. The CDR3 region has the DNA TGTGCCAGCAGCCCCGGACAGGGGATCGCCGACTATGGCTACACCTTC. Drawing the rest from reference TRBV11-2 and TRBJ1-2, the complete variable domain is EAGVAQSPRYKIIEKRQSVAFWCNPISGHATLYWYQQILGQGPKLLIQFQNNGVVDDSQLPKDRFSAERLKGVDSTLKIQPAKLEDSAVYLCASSPGQGIADYGYTFGSGTRLTVV.

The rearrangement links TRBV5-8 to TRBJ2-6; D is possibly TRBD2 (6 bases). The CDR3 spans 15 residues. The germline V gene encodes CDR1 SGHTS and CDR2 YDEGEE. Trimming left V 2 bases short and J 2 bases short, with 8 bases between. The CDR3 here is CASSFGGPGANVLTF. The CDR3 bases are TGTGCCAGCAGCTTCGGGGGACCTGGGGCCAACGTCCTGACTTTC.

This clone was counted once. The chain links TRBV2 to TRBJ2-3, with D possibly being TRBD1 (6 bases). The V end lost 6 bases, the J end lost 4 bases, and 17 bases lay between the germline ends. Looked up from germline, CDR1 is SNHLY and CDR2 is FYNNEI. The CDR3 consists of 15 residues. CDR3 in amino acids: CASSPRRGSADTQYF. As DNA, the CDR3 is TGTGCCAGCAGCCCCCGTAGGGGGAGCGCAGATACGCAGTATTTT. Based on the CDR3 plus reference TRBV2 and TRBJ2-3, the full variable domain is EPEVTQTPSHQVTQMGQEVILRCVPISNHLYFYWYRQILGQKVEFLVSFYNNEISEKSEIFDDQFSVERPDGSNFTLKIRSTKLEDSAMYFCASSPRRGSADTQYFGPGTRLTVL.

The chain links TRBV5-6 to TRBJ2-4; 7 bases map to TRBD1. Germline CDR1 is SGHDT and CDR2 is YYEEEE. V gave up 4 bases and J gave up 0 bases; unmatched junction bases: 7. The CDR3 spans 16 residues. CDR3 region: CASSPGTALAKNIQYF. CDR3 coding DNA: TGTGCCAGCAGCCCGGGGACAGCACTAGCCAAAAACATTCAGTACTTC.

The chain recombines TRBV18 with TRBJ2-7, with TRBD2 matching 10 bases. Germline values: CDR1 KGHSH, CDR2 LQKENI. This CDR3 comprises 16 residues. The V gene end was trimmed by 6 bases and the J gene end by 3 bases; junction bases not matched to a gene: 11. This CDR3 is CASSRGIAGGLYEQYF. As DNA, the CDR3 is TGTGCCAGCTCGAGAGGAATAGCGGGGGGACTCTACGAGCAGTACTTC.

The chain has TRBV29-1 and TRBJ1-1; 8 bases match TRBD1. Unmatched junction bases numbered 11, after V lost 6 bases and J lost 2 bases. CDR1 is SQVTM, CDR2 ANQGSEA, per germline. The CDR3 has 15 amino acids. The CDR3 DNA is TGCAGCGTCACCGGACAGGGAAGGGGCAACACTGAAGCTTTCTTT. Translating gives CSVTGQGRGNTEAFF.

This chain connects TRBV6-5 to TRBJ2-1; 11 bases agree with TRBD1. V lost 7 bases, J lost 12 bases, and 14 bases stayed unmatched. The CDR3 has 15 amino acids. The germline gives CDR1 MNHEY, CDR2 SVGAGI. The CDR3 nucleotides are TGTGCCAGCACCCGAAAAGTAGGACAGGGGGCTTTGCAGTTCTTC. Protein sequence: CASTRKVGQGALQFF.

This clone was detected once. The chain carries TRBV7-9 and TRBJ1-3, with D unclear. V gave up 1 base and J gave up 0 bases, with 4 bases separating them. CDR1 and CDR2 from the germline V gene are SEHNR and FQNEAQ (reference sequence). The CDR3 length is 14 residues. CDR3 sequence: CASSLGASGNTIYF. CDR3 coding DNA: TGTGCCAGCAGCTTAGGAGCCTCTGGAAACACCATATATTTT. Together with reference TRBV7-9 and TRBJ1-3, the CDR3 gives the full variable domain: DTGVSQNPRHKITKRGQNVTFRCDPISEHNRLYWYRQTLGQGPEFLTYFQNEAQLEKSRLLSDRFSAERPKGSFSTLEIQRTEQGDSAMYLCASSLGASGNTIYFGEGSWLTVV.

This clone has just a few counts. CDR3 protein: CSAQHTNTEAFF. The CDR3 DNA reads TGCAGCGCTCAACACACGAACACTGAAGCTTTCTTT. This sequence joins TRBV29-1 and TRBJ1-1; D gene uncertain. Trimming removed 7 bases at V and 1 base at J, with 10 bases between. Looked up from germline, CDR1 is SQVTM and CDR2 is ANQGSEA. CDR3 length equals 12 residues.

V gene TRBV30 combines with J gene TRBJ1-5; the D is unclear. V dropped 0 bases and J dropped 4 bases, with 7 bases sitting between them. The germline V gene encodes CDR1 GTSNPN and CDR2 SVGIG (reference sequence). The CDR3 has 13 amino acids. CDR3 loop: CAWSVYGNQPQHF. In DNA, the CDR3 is TGTGCCTGGAGTGTCTACGGAAATCAGCCCCAGCATTTT. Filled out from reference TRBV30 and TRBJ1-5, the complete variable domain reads SQTIHQWPATLVQPVGSPLSLECTVEGTSNPNLYWYRQAAGRGLQLLFYSVGIGQISSEVPQNLSASRPQDRQFILSSKKLLLSDSGFYLCAWSVYGNQPQHFGDGTRLSIL.

CDR3 sequence (DNA): TGCGCCAGCAGCTTGGGAAGAGACTTCTATGGCTACACCTTC. It codes for CASSLGRDFYGYTF. This chain joins TRBV5-1 and TRBJ1-2; D is ambiguous. Trimming left V 0 bases short and J 4 bases short, with 10 bases between. The CDR3 sequence is 14 residues long. The germline gives CDR1 SGHRS, CDR2 YFSETQ.